These 2 T cell receptor beta chains were all obtained from the same sample, sequenced in a study of OX40 agonist ivuxolimab in advanced cancers. Generated by immunoSEQ multiplex PCR, the TCRdb table keeps only in-frame clones and is missing some. This repertoire shows roughly 12,000 clones, 70% to 75% found once; its top ten account for around 28%. The specimen was CD4+ or CD8+ T cells sorted from blood, collected in a trial of the OX40 agonist ivuxolimab. These receptors were collected from an adult with an advanced solid tumor such as melanoma, head and neck, liver or kidney cancer.

V is TRBV28 and J is TRBJ1-5; no reliable D call. The CDR3 loop spans 13 amino acids. Germline CDR1 and CDR2: MDHEN and SYDVKM. Trimming pared 4 bases from V and 4 bases from J, leaving 8 bases between. CDR3 sequence reads: CASSSGLNQPQHF. The CDR3 DNA sequence: TGTGCCAGCAGTTCCGGACTAAATCAGCCCCAGCATTTT.

CDR3 nucleotides: TGTGCCAGCAGCCAAGAGGAGGTTTTTCTGGGAACAGATACGCAGTATTTT. Its protein is CASSQEEVFLGTDTQYF. J is TRBJ2-3 and V is TRBV14; TRBD2 might be the D (5 bases). CDR1 is SGHDN and CDR2 is FVKESK in the germline V gene. This CDR3 comprises 17 residues. The V end was cut by 0 bases, the J end by 3 bases, with 16 bases between. The variable domain in full, with the rest retrieved from reference TRBV14 and TRBJ2-3, is EAGVTQFPSHSVIEKGQTVTLRCDPISGHDNLYWYRRVMGKEIKFLLHFVKESKQDESGMPNNRFLAERTGGTYSTLKVQPAELEDSGVYFCASSQEEVFLGTDTQYFGPGTRLTVL.